One and the same sample provided the 26 T cell receptor beta chains below, sequenced in a study of T cell changes during pregnancy in multiple sclerosis. Only in-frame clones appear in the TCRdb table, and some are missing; sequencing was by immunoSEQ multiplex PCR. The table lists 91,000 or so clones, almost 95% of them singletons, with approximately 2% in the top ten. The source was peripheral blood, collected after pregnancy. All receptors derive from a female donor with multiple sclerosis, enrolled in a pregnancy study.

This clone occurred once. The V call is TRBV2, the J call TRBJ1-4; 7 nucleotides agree with TRBD1. J gave up 8 bases and V 6 bases, and 15 bases lay outside the gene matches. Germline V CDR1 and CDR2: SNHLY, FYNNEI. This CDR3 is built from 16 residues. The CDR3 loop is CASRRGPGQRTEKLFF. CDR3 DNA sequence: TGTGCCAGCAGGAGAGGGCCGGGACAGCGGACCGAAAAACTGTTTTTT.

The rearrangement uses TRBV28 and TRBJ2-3; 8 bases map to TRBD2. CDR3 length equals 14 residues. From germline, CDR1 is MDHEN and CDR2 SYDVKM. The V segment lost 10 bases and the J segment 2 bases; nucleotides outside the gene matches: 8. The CDR3 nucleotides are TGTGCCACCGGGGGGGCGGGACTCACAGATACGCAGTATTTT. This sequence encodes CATGGAGLTDTQYF.

This chain joins TRBV28 and TRBJ2-7; possible D gene TRBD1, 6 bases. Germline V gene lookup returns CDR1 MDHEN and CDR2 SYDVKM. The CDR3 is 13 residues long. Deletions cut 7 bases from V and 3 bases from J, with 13 bases between. CDR3 residues: CASTGTLYYEQYF. The CDR3 DNA is TGTGCCAGCACCGGGACACTATACTACGAGCAGTACTTC. Variable domain in full (rest from reference TRBV28 and TRBJ2-7): DVKVTQSSRYLVKRTGEKVFLECVQDMDHENMFWYRQDPGLGLRLIYFSYDVKMKEKGDIPEGYSVSREKKERFSLILESASTNQTSMYLCASTGTLYYEQYFGPGTRLTVT.

The chain recombines TRBV30 with TRBJ1-5; TRBD1 matches at 7 bases. Trimming took 2 bases from V and 7 from J; bases not matched to a gene: 14. CDR3 length equals 16 residues. Germline V gene lookup returns CDR1 GTSNPN and CDR2 SVGIG (reference sequence). The CDR3 DNA follows: TGTGCCTGGAGTAAGGGGTGGGAAGGGGGCGGGCAGCCCCAGCATTTT. Residues: CAWSKGWEGGGQPQHF.

The chain uses TRBV29-1 and TRBJ2-7; 11 bases agree with TRBD1. The CDR3 is 15 residues long. The germline CDR1 and CDR2 sequences are SQVTM and ANQGSEA. The V and J ends lost 3 bases and 2 bases, in that order; junction bases with no gene match: 6. The DNA of the CDR3 is TGCAGCGTTGAGTCCGGGACAGGGGGTCCCTACGAGCAGTACTTC. Residues: CSVESGTGGPYEQYF.

This clone was detected only once. This chain links TRBV6-5 with TRBJ1-5; D is ambiguous. CDR3 length: 13 residues. The germline gives CDR1 MNHEY, CDR2 SVGAGI. V shed 0 bases and J shed 7 bases, with 7 bases lying between them. CDR3 DNA sequence: TGTGCCAGCAGTTACTCGAGGAGCCAGCCCCAGCATTTT. Translating gives CASSYSRSQPQHF.

The rearrangement joins TRBV5-8 to TRBJ1-1; D gene unclear. There are 14 residues in the CDR3. V was cut by 0 bases and J by 0 bases, with 6 bases left in between. Germline-derived CDR1 and CDR2 are SGHTS and YDEGEE. The CDR3, as DNA: TGTGCCAGCAGCTTGGCCCCCTTGAACACTGAAGCTTTCTTT. Residues: CASSLAPLNTEAFF.

The V gene is TRBV30, the J gene TRBJ1-2; 9 bases align to TRBD1. The CDR3 is 14 amino acids. The germline gives CDR1 GTSNPN, CDR2 SVGIG (reference sequence). V shed 5 bases, J shed 1 base, and the junction held 5 bases outside the gene matches. CDR3 sequence: CAWAQGARNYGYTF. The CDR3 DNA reads as TGTGCCTGGGCACAGGGGGCGCGTAACTATGGCTACACCTTC.

The chain joins TRBV30 to TRBJ1-2; D not resolved. CDR1 and CDR2 (germline): GTSNPN, SVGIG (reference sequence). The length of the CDR3 is 12 residues. Trimming stripped 3 bases from V and 8 bases from J, with 13 bases between. As DNA, the CDR3 is TGTGCCTGGAGCCTGACATCTCGAGGCTACACCTTC. As protein: CAWSLTSRGYTF.

This clone came up once. This chain uses TRBV5-8 with TRBJ2-2; 7 nucleotides line up with TRBD1. The CDR3 is 13 amino acids. CDR1 and CDR2 (germline): SGHTS, YDEGEE. V lost 4 bases to trimming and J lost 6 bases; unmatched junction nucleotides: 3. CDR3 amino acids: CASSLTGSGELFF. The CDR3, as DNA: TGTGCCAGCAGCCTGACAGGGTCCGGGGAGCTGTTTTTT.

The rearrangement uses TRBV4-3 and TRBJ1-6; TRBD1 matches 7 bases. The CDR3 has 15 residues. Per germline, CDR1 LGHNA and CDR2 YSLEER. V was pared by 3 bases and J by 6 bases, with 5 bases of the junction left unmatched. CDR3 DNA: TGCGCCAGCAGCCAGAGGACAGGCCCTAATTCACCCCTCCACTTT. This encodes CASSQRTGPNSPLHF.

A word on this clone: The sample holds other DNA sequences that translate to the same CDR3. J is TRBJ1-1 and V is TRBV9, with 7 bases lining up with TRBD1. The ends lost 0 bases at V and 1 base at J; junction bases unmatched: 0. The CDR3 consists of 14 residues. Germline V gives CDR1 SGDLS, CDR2 YYNGEE. CDR3 region: CASSVDRGNTEAFF. CDR3 DNA sequence: TGTGCCAGCAGCGTAGACAGGGGGAACACTGAAGCTTTCTTT. Filled out from reference TRBV9 and TRBJ1-1, the complete variable domain reads DSGVTQTPKHLITATGQRVTLRCSPRSGDLSVYWYQQSLDQGLQFLIQYYNGEERAKGNILERFSAQQFPDLHSELNLSSLELGDSALYFCASSVDRGNTEAFFGQGTRLTVV.

This clone has only one observation. The rearrangement uses TRBV18 and TRBJ1-2; D is undetermined. The CDR3 length is 12 residues. V lost 3 bases, J lost 8 bases, and 10 bases lay in between. Per germline, CDR1 KGHSH and CDR2 LQKENI. The CDR3: CASSPEVGGYTF. CDR3 sequence (DNA): TGTGCCAGCTCACCCGAGGTAGGCGGCTACACCTTC.

The genes are TRBV27 and TRBJ2-2, with D hard to call. With 8 bases removed from V and 6 bases from J, the gap between germline ends came to 13 bases. Per the germline V gene, CDR1 is MNHEY and CDR2 is SMNVEV (reference sequence). The CDR3 contains 13 residues. This chain's CDR3 is CASRWSSPGELFF. DNA for the CDR3: TGTGCCAGCCGGTGGTCGAGTCCCGGGGAGCTGTTTTTT.

Ten or more counts support this clone. The chain uses TRBV6-1 and TRBJ2-2; the match to TRBD2 covers 15 bases. There are 17 residues in the CDR3. The ends lost 4 bases at V and 3 bases at J; junction bases unmatched: 3. Germline V gene data show CDR1 as MNHNS and CDR2 as SASEGT. The CDR3 DNA is TGTGCCAGCAGTGGGACTAGCGGGAGGGCCGACACCGGGGAGCTGTTTTTT. Translated, it gives CASSGTSGRADTGELFF.

The V call is TRBV11-2, the J call TRBJ1-3; D gene unclear. This CDR3 contains 13 residues. V was clipped by 4 bases and J by 0 bases, with 4 bases between them. Germline V gene lookup returns CDR1 SGHAT and CDR2 FQNNGV. CDR3 amino acids: CASSSGSGNTIYF. CDR3 nucleotide sequence: TGTGCCAGCAGCTCGGGCTCTGGAAACACCATATATTTT.

The chain has TRBV10-1 and TRBJ1-1, with TRBD1 matching 8 bases. The CDR3 totals 16 residues. Trimming at V came to 6 bases and at J to 3 bases, leaving 12 bases not matched to a gene. CDR1 WNHNN and CDR2 SYGVQD come from the germline V gene (reference sequence). DNA for the CDR3: TGCGCCAGCAGCCGGACAGGGAATCGGGGGGACACTGAAGCTTTCTTT. The encoded protein is CASSRTGNRGDTEAFF.

This chain uses TRBV14 with TRBJ1-2, with D perhaps matching TRBD1 (6 bases). Trimming left V 4 bases short and J 2 bases short, with 14 bases between. Per germline, CDR1 SGHDN and CDR2 FVKESK. The CDR3 is made up of 15 amino acids. The CDR3 is CASSPPWTANYGYTF. Here the CDR3 DNA reads TGTGCCAGCAGCCCCCCCTGGACAGCCAACTATGGCTACACCTTC.

This chain joins TRBV7-3 and TRBJ2-7, with a weak D call TRBD2 (6 bases). The length of the CDR3 is 15 residues. V lost 2 bases to trimming and J lost 4 bases, with 15 bases between them. Germline loops: CDR1 SGHTA, CDR2 FQGTGA. CDR3 in DNA: TGTGCCAGCAGCTTACACGGGACTCTGATTTACGAGCAGTACTTC. Amino acids: CASSLHGTLIYEQYF.

The J gene is TRBJ2-3, the V gene TRBV7-9; TRBD2 matches at 7 bases. V was pared by 3 bases and J by 6 bases, with 12 bases of the junction left unmatched. Germline CDR1 is SEHNR and CDR2 is FQNEAQ (reference sequence). The CDR3 consists of 16 residues. The CDR3 loop reads CASSFAESSGFDTQYF. The CDR3 DNA is TGTGCCAGCAGCTTTGCTGAGTCTAGCGGTTTCGATACGCAGTATTTT.

The CDR3: CASASQGAGGGNEQFF. For the CDR3, the DNA is TGTGCCAGTGCTAGCCAGGGCGCGGGAGGGGGCAATGAGCAGTTCTTC. The rearrangement joins TRBV2 to TRBJ2-1; TRBD2 matches 9 bases. The CDR3 length is 16 residues. Germline V gives CDR1 SNHLY, CDR2 FYNNEI. V shed 9 bases and J 6 bases; nucleotides not matched to a gene: 15. Based on the CDR3 plus reference TRBV2 and TRBJ2-1, the full variable domain is EPEVTQTPSHQVTQMGQEVILRCVPISNHLYFYWYRQILGQKVEFLVSFYNNEISEKSEIFDDQFSVERPDGSNFTLKIRSTKLEDSAMYFCASASQGAGGGNEQFFGPGTRLTVL.

The rearrangement uses TRBV6-5 and TRBJ1-5; D uncertain. Deletions cut 5 bases from V and 0 bases from J, with 11 bases between. The CDR3 contains 15 residues. In germline, CDR1 is MNHEY, CDR2 SVGAGI. CDR3 protein: CASSLTVNSNQPQHF. The CDR3 region has the DNA TGTGCCAGCAGTCTTACTGTAAATAGCAATCAGCCCCAGCATTTT.

The CDR3 protein is CASGDSWVNTEAFF. CDR3 DNA: TGTGCTAGTGGGGACAGCTGGGTAAACACTGAAGCTTTCTTT. The chain uses TRBV12-5 and TRBJ1-1; maybe TRBD1 (6 bases). Germline V gene sequence: CDR1 LGHNT, CDR2 FRNRAP. The CDR3 contains 14 residues. V was pared by 6 bases and J by 2 bases, with 13 bases between.

This chain uses TRBV11-2 with TRBJ2-2; 8 bases line up with TRBD2. With 0 bases clipped from V and 3 bases from J, the junction kept 9 bases outside the gene matches. CDR1 is SGHAT, CDR2 FQNNGV, per germline. The CDR3 loop spans 18 amino acids. The CDR3 protein is CASSLDLGGASYTGELFF. CDR3 coding DNA: TGTGCCAGCAGCTTAGATCTCGGGGGGGCCTCGTACACCGGGGAGCTGTTTTTT.

This chain connects TRBV6-6 to TRBJ2-5, with 8 bases aligning to TRBD2. V trimming: 6 bases; J trimming: 5 bases; junction bases outside the gene matches: 11. CDR3 size: 15 residues. The germline V gene has CDR1 MNHNY and CDR2 SVGAGI (reference sequence). DNA of the CDR3: TGTGCCAGCAGCAGCCCTGGGACGGGGGGGGAGACCCAGTACTTC. Amino acids: CASSSPGTGGETQYF.

The V call is TRBV2, the J call TRBJ2-1; 7 bases match TRBD1. CDR1 and CDR2 from the germline V gene are SNHLY and FYNNEI. The CDR3 runs to 14 residues. Germline trimming cut 9 bases from V and 8 bases from J; bases unmatched to any gene: 13. In DNA form, the CDR3 reads TGTGCCAGTATTCCAAGGGGGCGCATGGATGAGCAGTTCTTC. Protein: CASIPRGRMDEQFF.